Listed here are 13 T cell receptor beta chains from one sample, sequenced in a study of memory CD4+ T cells and cytomegalovirus serostatus. The sort gate was single viable CD3+CD4+CD8-CD45RO+ cells for memory CD4+ T cells. This table comes from immunoSEQ multiplex PCR, and its TCRdb copy is limited to in-frame clones, with some not included. The sample has about 80,000 clones; about 85% are singletons. Material for sequencing was memory CD4+ T cells from blood. All receptors come from an adult in good health and CMV-seronegative.

The rearrangement links TRBV4-2 to TRBJ2-5; D gene uncertain. The germline V gene encodes CDR1 LGHNA and CDR2 YNFKEQ. There are 14 residues in the CDR3. Between the trimmed V and J ends, which lost 0 bases and 1 base, there was a span of 6 bases. CDR3: CASSQEDLQETQYF. CDR3 coding DNA: TGTGCCAGCAGCCAAGAGGACCTCCAAGAGACCCAGTACTTC.

This chain joins TRBV6-5 and TRBJ2-5, with 7 bases aligning to TRBD1. Germline CDR1 MNHEY, CDR2 SVGAGI. This CDR3 spans 15 amino acids. Losses at the gene ends were 7 bases for V and 2 bases for J; bases not matched to a gene: 10. The DNA for the CDR3 is TGTGCCAGCACACCCCGGGGCAGGGGGCAAGAGACCCAGTACTTC. Encoded protein: CASTPRGRGQETQYF.

V usage is TRBV7-2 and J usage is TRBJ2-2; 7 bases align to TRBD1. The V segment lost 5 bases and the J segment 5 bases; nucleotides outside the gene matches: 8. In germline, CDR1 is SGHTA, CDR2 FQGNSA. This CDR3 is built from 15 residues. The CDR3 nucleotides read TGTGCCAGCAGCCCCAGAGGGGGCGAGACCGGGGAGCTGTTTTTT. This gives the protein CASSPRGGETGELFF.

The V call is TRBV30, the J call TRBJ1-1; D unresolved. CDR1 GTSNPN and CDR2 SVGIG come from the germline V gene (reference sequence). The V gene lost 3 bases and the J gene lost 4 bases, with 9 bases spanning the gap. The CDR3 runs 12 residues. In nucleotides, the CDR3 is TGTGCCTGGAGCCCCATCTTCACTGAAGCTTTCTTT. Amino acid sequence: CAWSPIFTEAFF.

The chain is built from TRBV27 and TRBJ1-3, with 7 bases identical to TRBD1. CDR1 MNHEY and CDR2 SMNVEV come from the germline V gene (reference sequence). The CDR3 runs to 15 residues. The trim removed 6 bases at V and 2 bases at J, leaving 7 bases unmatched. The CDR3 coding sequence is TGTGCCAGCAGCATCCAGGGGGGTACTGGAAACACCATATATTTT. Its protein is CASSIQGGTGNTIYF.

The chain has TRBV6-6 and TRBJ1-4; no firm D call. The V gene's germline CDR1 is MNHNY and CDR2 SVGAGI (reference sequence). The CDR3 loop spans 14 amino acids. Trimming took off 7 bases at V and 5 bases at J, with 14 bases between the two ends. CDR3 in DNA: TGTGCCAGCACACGAGTACGGGAAAATGAAAAACTGTTTTTT. It encodes CASTRVRENEKLFF.

The J gene is TRBJ1-2, the V gene TRBV5-1; possibly TRBD1 for D (6 bases). The CDR3 spans 13 residues. The V end lost 4 bases, the J end lost 6 bases, and 13 bases lay between the germline ends. Germline CDR1 reads SGHRS; CDR2 reads YFSETQ. CDR3 loop: CASSTNRVDGYTF. CDR3 nucleotides: TGCGCCAGCAGCACGAACAGGGTCGATGGCTACACCTTC.

This chain connects TRBV19 to TRBJ2-3; 13 nucleotides line up with TRBD2. With 5 bases clipped from V and 6 bases from J, the junction kept 8 bases outside the gene matches. The CDR3 is made up of 16 amino acids. The germline CDR1 and CDR2 sequences are LNHDA and SQIVND (reference sequence). The DNA for the CDR3 is TGTGCCAGTAGTGGGGGACTAGCGGGGCCACACGATACGCAGTATTTT. Translated, it gives CASSGGLAGPHDTQYF.

The CDR3 here is CASSLVGVDIQYF. CDR3 bases: TGTGCCAGCAGCTTAGTGGGCGTGGACATTCAGTACTTC. This chain joins TRBV7-2 and TRBJ2-4, with D uncertain. Germline values: CDR1 SGHTA, CDR2 FQGNSA. Trimming left V 1 base short and J 8 bases short, with 9 bases between. The length of the CDR3 is 13 residues.

This clone was counted only a few times. This rearrangement joins TRBV7-9 to TRBJ2-7; no reliable D call. V was clipped by 2 bases and J by 6 bases, with 17 bases between them. Germline CDR1 and CDR2: SEHNR and FQNEAQ (reference sequence). CDR3 length equals 15 residues. Here the CDR3 reads CASSLQVGSSVEQYF. CDR3 nucleotide sequence: TGTGCCAGCAGCTTACAAGTCGGAAGTTCAGTCGAGCAGTACTTC.

The chain has TRBV6-1 and TRBJ1-5; no clear D. The V and J ends lost 0 bases and 4 bases respectively, with 4 bases between them. Germline assignment: CDR1 MNHNS and CDR2 SASEGT. The CDR3 is made up of 13 amino acids. The CDR3 spells CASSEARNQPQHF. CDR3 bases: TGTGCCAGCAGTGAAGCAAGGAATCAGCCCCAGCATTTT.

CDR3 sequence reads: CAWKGFQGGAGAAAKNIQYF. In nucleotides, the CDR3 is TGTGCCTGGAAAGGTTTTCAAGGGGGCGCGGGGGCTGCGGCCAAAAACATTCAGTACTTC. The chain has TRBV30 and TRBJ2-4, with D perhaps assigned TRBD1 or TRBD2 (7 bases each). The germline V gene has CDR1 GTSNPN and CDR2 SVGIG (reference sequence). V dropped 4 bases and J dropped 1 base, with 29 bases sitting between them. The CDR3 is 20 amino acids. Full variable domain (rest looked up from reference TRBV30 and TRBJ2-4): SQTIHQWPATLVQPVGSPLSLECTVEGTSNPNLYWYRQAAGRGLQLLFYSVGIGQISSEVPQNLSASRPQDRQFILSSKKLLLSDSGFYLCAWKGFQGGAGAAAKNIQYFGAGTRLSVL.

The gene calls are TRBV9 and TRBJ1-1; D unresolved. The V end was cut by 0 bases, the J end by 1 base, with 7 bases between. The CDR3 sequence is 14 residues long. Germline V gene lookup returns CDR1 SGDLS and CDR2 YYNGEE. The CDR3 bases are TGTGCCAGCAGCGTAGACTGGGAGAACACTGAAGCTTTCTTT. It specifies CASSVDWENTEAFF.